Listed below are T cell receptor beta chains from one sample, sequenced in a study of T-cell reconstitution after alpha-beta-depleted transplantation in children. MiXCR, run by TCRdb on the PCR reads, gives a single entry per CDR3 protein. The top ten clones hold over 0.95% of a sample with hundreds of thousands of distinct CDR3 sequences, 16% of them seen once. Sequencing used PBMCs from the stem cell graft donor, obtained from the stem cell graft. These TCRs come from a human donor who donated a stem cell graft to a child with acute myeloid leukemia. Each CDR3 is given with its conserved first and last residue. The D gene is left open where the match is weak. The listing skips clone size in some rows; elsewhere it reads once, few, many or a size class.

V gene	J gene	D gene	clone size	CDR3 DNA	CDR3 protein
TRBV27	TRBJ1-6	-	-	TGTGCCAGCAGCTCCGGGCATCCGATTTCACCCCTCCACTTT	CASSSGHPISPLHF
TRBV11-2	TRBJ2-7	-	-	TGTGCCAGCAGCCCCCTCTTCATAACCCGCTCTTTGGAGCAGTACTTC	CASSPLFITRSLEQYF
TRBV5-5	TRBJ2-2	-	many	TGTGCCAGCAGCTTGCGGCAGATCACCGGGGAGCTGTTTTTT	CASSLRQITGELFF
TRBV7-6	TRBJ2-3	TRBD2	many	TGTGCCAGCAGCAAACCCACTAGCGGGGGAGGTCGGAGCACAGATACGCAGTATTTT	CASSKPTSGGGRSTDTQYF
TRBV20-1	TRBJ2-5	TRBD2	-	TGCAGTGCTAGGGAACTAGCGGAAGAGACCCAGTACTTC	CSARELAEETQYF
TRBV7-2	TRBJ1-3	-	few	TGTGCCAGCAGCTTAACAGGAGACTCTGGAAACACCATATATTTT	CASSLTGDSGNTIYF
TRBV6-4	TRBJ1-2	-	many	TGTGCCAGCAGTGGAGGCAGGGATGGCTACACCTTC	CASSGGRDGYTF
TRBV9	TRBJ2-7	-	many	TGTGCCAGCAGCGTGGGGGGAAGCTCCTACGAGCAGTACTTC	CASSVGGSSYEQYF
TRBV6-2/TRBV6-3	TRBJ1-4	-	-	TGTGCCAGCAGTCGGACGGCAGCAACTAATGAAAAACTGTTTTTT	CASSRTAATNEKLFF
TRBV20-1	TRBJ2-3	TRBD2	many	TGCAGTGCTAGAGATCGGAAGGGAGGGAGTTACACAGATACGCAGTATTTT	CSARDRKGGSYTDTQYF
TRBV28	TRBJ1-6	-	many	TGTGCCAGCAGTTCCCTCGACAGGTACGATTCACCCCTCCACTTT	CASSSLDRYDSPLHF
TRBV12-3/TRBV12-4	TRBJ2-6	-	few	TGTGCCAGCAGTCGACAACCGCTAAGCTCTGGGGCCAACGTCCTGACTTTC	CASSRQPLSSGANVLTF
TRBV20-1	TRBJ2-3	-	many	TGCAGTGCCCCGCGAGGGGCCGTAGGGGATACGCAGTATTTT	CSAPRGAVGDTQYF
TRBV5-3	TRBJ1-1	TRBD1	-	TGTGCCAGAAGCTTCTGTTTGGGACAGGGGGCGACGGACACTGAAGCTTTCTTT	CARSFCLGQGATDTEAFF
TRBV24-1	TRBJ1-4	TRBD1	-	TGTGCCACCAGTGACCCGGACAGGGGACAAGAAAAACTGTTTTTT	CATSDPDRGQEKLFF
TRBV7-2	TRBJ1-2	TRBD1	few	TGTGCCAGCAGCCCCAGCACAGGGGAGATAAGTGGCTACACCTTC	CASSPSTGEISGYTF
TRBV7-2	TRBJ1-1	-	many	TGTGCCAGCAGCTTAGTCTCGACGGGGACTGAAGCTTTCTTT	CASSLVSTGTEAFF
TRBV12-3/TRBV12-4	TRBJ1-2	-	many	TGCGCCAGCAGCTTGAACAGCTATGGCTACACCTTC	CASSLNSYGYTF
TRBV20-1	TRBJ2-5	-	many	TGCAGTGCTAGAGGCGGGGAACGGAAGACCCAGTACTTC	CSARGGERKTQYF
TRBV20-1	TRBJ1-3	-	once	TGCAGTGCTAGATCCCCTTCCGGGACAATGGCCTCTGGAAACACCATATATTTT	CSARSPSGTMASGNTIYF
TRBV12-3/TRBV12-4	TRBJ1-5	-	many	TGTGCCAGCAGTTTTTCCACAGGTAATCAGCCCCAGCATTTT	CASSFSTGNQPQHF
TRBV7-9	TRBJ1-2	-	many	TGTGCCAGCAGCTGGGGGGAGGATGGCTACACCTTC	CASSWGEDGYTF
TRBV20-1	TRBJ2-1	TRBD2	many	TGCAGTGCCTGGGGACTAGCCGGAGTATCCTACAATGAGCAGTTCTTC	CSAWGLAGVSYNEQFF
TRBV12-3/TRBV12-4	TRBJ2-1	-	many	TGTGCCAGCAGTTTCACCGGTTGGAATGAGCAGTTCTTC	CASSFTGWNEQFF
TRBV6-2/TRBV6-3	TRBJ2-3	-	-	TGTGCCAGCAGTCCTACTAGCCTGGGGGATACGCAGTATTTT	CASSPTSLGDTQYF
TRBV24-1	TRBJ2-1	TRBD1	-	TGTGCCACCAGTGATCGGGGCAGGGGGCCCAATGAGCAGTTCTTC	CATSDRGRGPNEQFF
TRBV24-1	TRBJ2-3	-	-	TGTGCCACCAGTGACCAGGGCCGGACAGATACGCAGTATTTT	CATSDQGRTDTQYF
TRBV7-2	TRBJ1-4	-	-	TGTGCCAGCAGCTTCCGCGCAACTAATGAAAAACTGTTTTTT	CASSFRATNEKLFF
TRBV12-3/TRBV12-4	TRBJ1-5	-	-	TGTGCCAGCAGTTTAGGATGGGTAGACGGGCAGCCCCAGCATTTT	CASSLGWVDGQPQHF
TRBV20-1	TRBJ1-2	-	many	TGCAGTGCTAGAGATTTTCGGCAGGGCGCCTATATCTATGGCTACACCTTC	CSARDFRQGAYIYGYTF
TRBV6-1	TRBJ1-1	-	many	TGTGCCAGCAGTCCCTTCGGCACTGAAGCTTTCTTT	CASSPFGTEAFF
TRBV12-3/TRBV12-4	TRBJ1-5	-	-	TGTGCCAGCAGTTACCGGGACGTAGATCAGCCCCAGCATTTT	CASSYRDVDQPQHF
TRBV7-2	TRBJ1-4	-	-	TGTGCCAGCAGCTTATGGTCTAATGAAAAACTGTTTTTT	CASSLWSNEKLFF
TRBV20-1	TRBJ1-1	-	many	TGCAGTGCTGCTCCCCGGGACACTGAAGCTTTCTTT	CSAAPRDTEAFF
TRBV5-5	TRBJ1-2	TRBD1	few	TGTGCCAGCAGCTTGTGGCCTCAGGGGGCGGGAAGTGGCTACACCTTC	CASSLWPQGAGSGYTF
TRBV29-1	TRBJ2-3	-	-	TGCAGCGTGGAAACAGGGGAGGGCACAGATACGCAGTATTTT	CSVETGEGTDTQYF